A single T cell receptor (beta chain) is shown here with its context. This specimen belongs to a study of shared clonotypes between healthy human individuals. The CDR3 is made up of 8 amino acids. V lost 11 bases, J lost 6 bases, and 2 bases lay in between. Germline loops: CDR1 SEHNR, CDR2 FQNEAQ (reference sequence). The run depth of the assay was deep. The table came from immunoSEQ multiplex PCR; TCRdb's copy has only in-frame clones and leaves some out. The sample includes about 1,500,000 clones, roughly 96% seen only once; the top ten take 0.95% to 1.5%. This sequence originates from a man aged 30-40 years in good health. The specimen sequenced was naive CD4+ T cells sorted from blood. Indicated subset: CD45RA+ positively selected. V gene TRBV7-9 combines with J gene TRBJ2-1; D is undetermined. The CDR3 DNA reads as TGTGCCCCCAATGAGCAGTTCTTC. Encoded protein: CAPNEQFF.